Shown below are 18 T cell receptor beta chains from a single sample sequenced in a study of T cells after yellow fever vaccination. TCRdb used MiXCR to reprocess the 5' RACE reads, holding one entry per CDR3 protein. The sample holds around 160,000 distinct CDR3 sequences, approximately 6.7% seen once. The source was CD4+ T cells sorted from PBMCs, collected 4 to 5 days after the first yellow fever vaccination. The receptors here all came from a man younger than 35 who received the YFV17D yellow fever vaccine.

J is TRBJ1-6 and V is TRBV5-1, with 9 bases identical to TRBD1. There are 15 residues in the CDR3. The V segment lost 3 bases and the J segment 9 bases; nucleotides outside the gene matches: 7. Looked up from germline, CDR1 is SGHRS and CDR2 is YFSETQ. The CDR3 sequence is CASSSVPGQGSPLHF. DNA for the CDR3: TGCGCCAGCAGCTCCGTCCCGGGACAGGGTTCACCCCTCCACTTT.

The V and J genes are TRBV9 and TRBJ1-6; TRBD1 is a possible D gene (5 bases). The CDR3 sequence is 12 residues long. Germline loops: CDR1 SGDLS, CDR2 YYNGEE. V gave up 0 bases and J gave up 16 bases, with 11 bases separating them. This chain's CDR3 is CASSVGGEKLHF. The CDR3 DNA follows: TGTGCCAGCAGCGTAGGGGGGGAGAAACTCCACTTT.

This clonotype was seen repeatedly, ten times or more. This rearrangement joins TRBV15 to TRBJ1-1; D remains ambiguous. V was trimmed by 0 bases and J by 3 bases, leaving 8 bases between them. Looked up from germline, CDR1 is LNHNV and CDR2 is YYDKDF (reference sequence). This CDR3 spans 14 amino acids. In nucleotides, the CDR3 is TGTGCCACCAGCAGAGATCTGACGGACACTGAAGCTTTCTTT. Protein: CATSRDLTDTEAFF.

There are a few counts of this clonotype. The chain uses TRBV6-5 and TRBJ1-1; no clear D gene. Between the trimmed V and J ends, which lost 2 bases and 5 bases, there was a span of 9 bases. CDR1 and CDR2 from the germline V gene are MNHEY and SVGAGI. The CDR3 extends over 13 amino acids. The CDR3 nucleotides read TGTGCCAGCAGTTACCGAACGCAGACTGAAGCTTTCTTT. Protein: CASSYRTQTEAFF.

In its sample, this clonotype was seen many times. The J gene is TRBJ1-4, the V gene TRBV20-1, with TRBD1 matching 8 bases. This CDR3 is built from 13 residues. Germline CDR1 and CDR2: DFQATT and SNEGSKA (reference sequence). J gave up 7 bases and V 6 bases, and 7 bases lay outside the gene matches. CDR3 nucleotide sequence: TGCAGTGCGCGTGGGACAGGAGGTGAAAAACTGTTTTTT. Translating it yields CSARGTGGEKLFF.

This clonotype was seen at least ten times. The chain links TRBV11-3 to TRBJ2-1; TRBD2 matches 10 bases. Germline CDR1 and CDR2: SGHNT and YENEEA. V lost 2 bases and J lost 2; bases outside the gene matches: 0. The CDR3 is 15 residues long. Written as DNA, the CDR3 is TGTGCCAGCAGCTTAACTAGCGGGGCCTACAATGAGCAGTTCTTC. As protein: CASSLTSGAYNEQFF. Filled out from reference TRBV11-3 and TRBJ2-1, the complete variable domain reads EAGVVQSPRYKIIEKKQPVAFWCNPISGHNTLYWYLQNLGQGPELLIRYENEEAVDDSQLPKDRFSAERLKGVDSTLKIQPAELGDSAVYLCASSLTSGAYNEQFFGPGTRLTVL.

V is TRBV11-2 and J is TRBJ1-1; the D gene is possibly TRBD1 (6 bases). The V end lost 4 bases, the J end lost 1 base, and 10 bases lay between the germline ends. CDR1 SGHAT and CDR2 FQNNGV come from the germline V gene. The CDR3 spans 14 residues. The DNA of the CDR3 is TGTGCCAGCAGCTACCGGACAGAGAACACTGAAGCTTTCTTT. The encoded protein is CASSYRTENTEAFF. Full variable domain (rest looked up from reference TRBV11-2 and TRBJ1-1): EAGVAQSPRYKIIEKRQSVAFWCNPISGHATLYWYQQILGQGPKLLIQFQNNGVVDDSQLPKDRFSAERLKGVDSTLKIQPAKLEDSAVYLCASSYRTENTEAFFGQGTRLTVV.

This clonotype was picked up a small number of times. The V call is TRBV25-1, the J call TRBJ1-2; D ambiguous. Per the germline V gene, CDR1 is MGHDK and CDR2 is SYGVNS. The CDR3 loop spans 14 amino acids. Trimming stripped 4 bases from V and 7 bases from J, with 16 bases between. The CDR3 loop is CASSVRSHGGGYTF. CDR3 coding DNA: TGTGCCAGCAGTGTTCGCAGCCACGGTGGTGGCTACACCTTC.

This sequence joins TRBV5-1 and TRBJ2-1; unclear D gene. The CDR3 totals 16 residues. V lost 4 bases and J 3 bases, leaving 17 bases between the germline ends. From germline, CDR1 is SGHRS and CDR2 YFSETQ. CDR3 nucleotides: TGCGCCAGCAGCCGAACCTCGGTCGGAGACTACAATGAGCAGTTCTTC. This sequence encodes CASSRTSVGDYNEQFF.

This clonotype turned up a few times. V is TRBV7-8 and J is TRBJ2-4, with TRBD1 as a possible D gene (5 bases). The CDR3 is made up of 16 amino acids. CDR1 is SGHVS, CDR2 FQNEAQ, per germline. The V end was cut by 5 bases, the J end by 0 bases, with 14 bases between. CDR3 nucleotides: TGTGCCAGCAGCGTTGACAGACTCTTAGCCAAAAACATTCAGTACTTC. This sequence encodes CASSVDRLLAKNIQYF.

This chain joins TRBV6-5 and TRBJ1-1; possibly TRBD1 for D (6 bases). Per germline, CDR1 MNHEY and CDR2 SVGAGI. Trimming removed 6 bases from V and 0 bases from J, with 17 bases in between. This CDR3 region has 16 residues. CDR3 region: CASSLDRGLMNTEAFF. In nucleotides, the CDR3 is TGTGCCAGCAGCCTTGATCGGGGGCTAATGAACACTGAAGCTTTCTTT.

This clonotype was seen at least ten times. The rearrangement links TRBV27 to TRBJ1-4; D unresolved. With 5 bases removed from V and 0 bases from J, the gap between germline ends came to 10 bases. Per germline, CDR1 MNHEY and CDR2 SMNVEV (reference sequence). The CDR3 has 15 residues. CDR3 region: CASSPRPATNEKLFF. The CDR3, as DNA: TGTGCCAGCAGTCCACGACCGGCAACTAATGAAAAACTGTTTTTT.

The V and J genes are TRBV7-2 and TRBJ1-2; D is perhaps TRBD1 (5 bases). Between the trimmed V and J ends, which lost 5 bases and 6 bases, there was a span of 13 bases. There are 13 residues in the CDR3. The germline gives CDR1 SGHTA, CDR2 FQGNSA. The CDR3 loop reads CASSRGRRNGYTF. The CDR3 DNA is TGTGCCAGCAGCAGGGGACGGAGGAATGGCTACACCTTC.

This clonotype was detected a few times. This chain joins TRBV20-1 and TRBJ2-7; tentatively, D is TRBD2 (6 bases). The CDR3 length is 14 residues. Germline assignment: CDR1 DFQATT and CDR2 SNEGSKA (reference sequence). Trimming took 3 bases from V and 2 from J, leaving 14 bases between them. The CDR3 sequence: CSARGLLPPYEQYF. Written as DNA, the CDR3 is TGCAGTGCTAGGGGACTTCTCCCACCCTACGAGCAGTACTTC.

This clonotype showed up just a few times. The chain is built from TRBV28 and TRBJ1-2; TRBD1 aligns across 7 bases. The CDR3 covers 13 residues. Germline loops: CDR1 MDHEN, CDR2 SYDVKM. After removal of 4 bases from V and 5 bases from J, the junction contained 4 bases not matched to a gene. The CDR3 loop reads CASSSPGQYGYTF. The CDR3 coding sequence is TGTGCCAGCAGTTCCCCGGGACAGTATGGCTACACCTTC.

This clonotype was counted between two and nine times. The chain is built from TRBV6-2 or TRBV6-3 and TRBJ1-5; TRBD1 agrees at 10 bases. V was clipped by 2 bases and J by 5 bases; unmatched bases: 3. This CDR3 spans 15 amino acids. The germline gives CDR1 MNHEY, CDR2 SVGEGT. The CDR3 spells CASSYPGTGDQPQHF. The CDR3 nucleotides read TGTGCCAGCAGTTACCCCGGGACAGGGGATCAGCCCCAGCATTTT.

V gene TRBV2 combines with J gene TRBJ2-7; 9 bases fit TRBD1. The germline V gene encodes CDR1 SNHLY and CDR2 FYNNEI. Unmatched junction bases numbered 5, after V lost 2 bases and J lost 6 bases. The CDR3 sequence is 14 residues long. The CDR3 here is CASSENRGRFEQYF. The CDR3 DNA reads TGTGCCAGCAGTGAAAACAGGGGGCGATTCGAGCAGTACTTC.

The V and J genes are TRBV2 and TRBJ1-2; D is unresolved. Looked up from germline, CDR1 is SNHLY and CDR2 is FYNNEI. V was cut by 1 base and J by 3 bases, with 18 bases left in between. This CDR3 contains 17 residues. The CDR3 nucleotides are TGTGCCAGCAGTGAAGGGGAGGGAACCTATATGGACTATGGCTACACCTTC. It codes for CASSEGEGTYMDYGYTF.